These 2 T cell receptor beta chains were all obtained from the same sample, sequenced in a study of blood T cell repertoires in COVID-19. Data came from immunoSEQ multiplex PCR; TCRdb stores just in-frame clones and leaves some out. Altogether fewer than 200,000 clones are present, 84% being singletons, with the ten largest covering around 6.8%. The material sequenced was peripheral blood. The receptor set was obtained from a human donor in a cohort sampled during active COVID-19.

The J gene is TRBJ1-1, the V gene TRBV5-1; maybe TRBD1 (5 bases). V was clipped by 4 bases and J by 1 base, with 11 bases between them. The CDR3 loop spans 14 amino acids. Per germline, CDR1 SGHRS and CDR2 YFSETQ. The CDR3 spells CASSPRQKNTEAFF. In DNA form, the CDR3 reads TGCGCCAGCAGCCCAAGACAGAAGAACACTGAAGCTTTCTTT.

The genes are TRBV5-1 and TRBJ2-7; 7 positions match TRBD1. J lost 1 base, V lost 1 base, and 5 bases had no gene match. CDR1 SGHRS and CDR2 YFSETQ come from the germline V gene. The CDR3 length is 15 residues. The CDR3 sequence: CASSLTGTASYEQYF. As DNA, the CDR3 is TGCGCCAGCAGCTTGACCGGGACAGCGTCCTACGAGCAGTACTTC.